The 22 T cell receptor beta chains given below trace back to one sample, sequenced in a study of blood T cell repertoires in COVID-19. Measured with immunoSEQ multiplex PCR; TCRdb has only the in-frame clones, and not every one. The sample includes over 95,000 clones, 80% to 90% of them seen just once. The sequenced material came from peripheral blood. The receptors were gathered from a human donor in a cohort sampled during active COVID-19.

V and J are TRBV6-5 and TRBJ2-7; TRBD1 matches 9 bases. Germline V lookup: CDR1 MNHEY, CDR2 SVGAGI. CDR3 length equals 16 residues. Trimming cost V 0 bases and J 7 bases; bases outside gene matches: 10. The CDR3: CASSYSARTGAVEQYF. In DNA form, the CDR3 reads TGTGCCAGCAGTTACTCGGCTAGGACAGGGGCCGTAGAGCAGTACTTC.

This chain connects TRBV19 to TRBJ2-2, with D perhaps matching TRBD2 (6 bases). The germline gives CDR1 LNHDA, CDR2 SQIVND (reference sequence). Trimming cost V 7 bases and J 1 base, with 16 bases left between them. The CDR3 spans 16 residues. The CDR3 region is CASILRGTQNTGELFF. Here the CDR3 DNA reads TGTGCCAGTATTTTACGGGGGACGCAGAACACCGGGGAGCTGTTTTTT. The whole variable domain, remainder taken from reference TRBV19 and TRBJ2-2, is DGGITQSPKYLFRKEGQNVTLSCEQNLNHDAMYWYRQDPGQGLRLIYYSQIVNDFQKGDIAEGYSVSREKKESFPLTVTSAQKNPTAFYLCASILRGTQNTGELFFGEGSRLTVL.

The gene calls are TRBV4-3 and TRBJ1-3; tentative D call: TRBD1 (5 bases). Deletions cut 0 bases from V and 0 bases from J, with 9 bases between. CDR3 size: 16 residues. Germline CDR1 reads LGHNA; CDR2 reads YSLEER. CDR3 sequence: CASSQDQGLSGNTIYF. The CDR3 DNA reads TGCGCCAGCAGCCAAGATCAGGGCCTCTCTGGAAACACCATATATTTT.

This clone was counted once. V is TRBV28 and J is TRBJ2-2, with 12 nucleotides matching TRBD1. CDR3 length: 17 amino acids. Germline-derived CDR1 and CDR2 are MDHEN and SYDVKM. Trimming removed 1 base from V and 7 bases from J; junction bases left unmatched: 7. CDR3 amino acids: CASSLFGTGGWDGELFF. Written as DNA, the CDR3 is TGTGCCAGCAGTTTATTCGGGACAGGGGGCTGGGACGGGGAGCTGTTTTTT.

The chain has TRBV30 and TRBJ2-1; a weak D match, TRBD2 (5 bases). This CDR3 has 12 amino acids. V lost 1 base, J lost 12 bases, and 13 bases lay in between. Germline V gives CDR1 GTSNPN, CDR2 SVGIG (reference sequence). CDR3 DNA sequence: TGTGCCTGGAGTGCGGACTCTCTCGGGCAGTTCTTC. This gives the protein CAWSADSLGQFF.

The chain uses TRBV5-1 and TRBJ2-7; D may be TRBD2 (5 bases). Trimming shortened V by 1 base and J by 0 bases, and 14 bases separated the two germline ends. Germline assignment: CDR1 SGHRS and CDR2 YFSETQ. The CDR3 covers 16 residues. For the CDR3, the DNA is TGCGCCAGCAGCTTGTACCGGACGGGGAACTCCTACGAGCAGTACTTC. It specifies CASSLYRTGNSYEQYF.

This rearrangement joins TRBV7-9 to TRBJ2-7, with a possible D match to TRBD1 (5 bases). V lost 2 bases and J 2 bases, leaving 13 bases between the germline ends. Germline V gene sequence: CDR1 SEHNR, CDR2 FQNEAQ (reference sequence). This CDR3 contains 15 residues. CDR3 DNA: TGTGCCAGCAGCTTATCACCAGGGTCTGCCTACGAGCAGTACTTC. Amino acids: CASSLSPGSAYEQYF.

The chain couples TRBV5-1 to TRBJ2-5; TRBD1 might be the D (6 bases). Germline CDR1 SGHRS, CDR2 YFSETQ. Trimming stripped 0 bases from V and 1 base from J, with 10 bases between. The CDR3 has 15 amino acids. The CDR3 spells CASSLAARGQETQYF. CDR3 coding DNA: TGCGCCAGCAGCTTGGCCGCCAGGGGCCAAGAGACCCAGTACTTC. The full variable domain, completed using reference TRBV5-1 and TRBJ2-5, is KAGVTQTPRYLIKTRGQQVTLSCSPISGHRSVSWYQQTPGQGLQFLFEYFSETQRNKGNFPGRFSGRQFSNSRSEMNVSTLELGDSALYLCASSLAARGQETQYFGPGTRLLVL.

DNA of the CDR3: TGTGCCAGTAGTATAGCGACAGGGGGCAACACCGGGGAGCTGTTTTTT. It encodes CASSIATGGNTGELFF. J is TRBJ2-2 and V is TRBV19, with 10 bases that match TRBD1. The CDR3 is 16 amino acids. Germline values: CDR1 LNHDA, CDR2 SQIVND (reference sequence). The V and J ends lost 1 base and 2 bases, in that order; junction bases with no gene match: 1.

V usage is TRBV5-1 and J usage is TRBJ2-7; maybe TRBD2 (6 bases). The V end was cut by 0 bases, the J end by 0 bases, with 13 bases between. The germline V gene has CDR1 SGHRS and CDR2 YFSETQ. The CDR3 consists of 16 residues. CDR3 DNA sequence: TGCGCCAGCAGCTTGGTGGGGGGTGCGAGCTCCTACGAGCAGTACTTC. Protein product: CASSLVGGASSYEQYF.

V is TRBV7-9 and J is TRBJ2-3; TRBD1 is a possible D gene (6 bases). CDR3 length: 15 amino acids. Germline V CDR1 and CDR2: SEHNR, FQNEAQ (reference sequence). The V end was cut by 2 bases, the J end by 2 bases, with 11 bases between. The CDR3 coding sequence is TGTGCCAGCAGCTTACACAGGGCGCCCACAGATACGCAGTATTTT. Its translation is CASSLHRAPTDTQYF. Supplemented by reference TRBV7-9 and TRBJ2-3, the full variable domain reads DTGVSQNPRHKITKRGQNVTFRCDPISEHNRLYWYRQTLGQGPEFLTYFQNEAQLEKSRLLSDRFSAERPKGSFSTLEIQRTEQGDSAMYLCASSLHRAPTDTQYFGPGTRLTVL.

The J gene is TRBJ2-2, the V gene TRBV7-9, with 9 bases matching TRBD1. The CDR3 is 16 residues long. Germline CDR1 reads SEHNR; CDR2 reads FQNEAQ (reference sequence). Unmatched junction bases numbered 6, after V lost 5 bases and J lost 2 bases. CDR3 protein: CASSPDRGGNTGELFF. CDR3 DNA: TGTGCCAGCAGCCCTGACAGGGGGGGAAACACCGGGGAGCTGTTTTTT.

The gene calls are TRBV19 and TRBJ2-2; 11 bases align to TRBD2. Germline-derived CDR1 and CDR2 are LNHDA and SQIVND (reference sequence). J lost 5 bases, V lost 5 bases, and 10 bases had no gene match. This CDR3 has 17 residues. CDR3 in amino acids: CASSVSGRALRTGELFF. For the CDR3, the DNA is TGTGCCAGTAGTGTTAGCGGGAGGGCCCTCAGGACCGGGGAGCTGTTTTTT.

V usage is TRBV19 and J usage is TRBJ1-1; D uncertain. CDR3 size: 13 residues. The germline V gene encodes CDR1 LNHDA and CDR2 SQIVND (reference sequence). Trimming cost V 3 bases and J 1 base, with 6 bases left between them. Here the CDR3 DNA reads TGTGCCAGTAGTATGACACAGAACACTGAAGCTTTCTTT. Translating it yields CASSMTQNTEAFF.

Comments on this clone: It is likely a read error, because the conserved phenylalanine at the end of the CDR3 is missing. The DNA is omitted, as the CDR3 cannot be located on it reliably, and the CDR3 follows TCRdb's listing. V usage is TRBV6-5 and J usage is TRBJ1-2; TRBD1, as called in the table, went unchecked against the DNA. Per germline, CDR1 MNHEY and CDR2 SVGAGI. The CDR3 numbers 14 amino acids, ends counted. The CDR3 spells CASSDSGQGARYSL.

The chain links TRBV6-5 to TRBJ2-1; 11 bases agree with TRBD2. Per the germline V gene, CDR1 is MNHEY and CDR2 is SVGAGI. This CDR3 is built from 14 residues. V lost 4 bases and J lost 8; bases outside the gene matches: 4. CDR3 DNA: TGTGCCAGCAGTTCTAGCGGGAGGATGGATGAGCAGTTCTTC. Its protein is CASSSSGRMDEQFF.

This chain connects TRBV6-2 or TRBV6-3 to TRBJ1-1; D call uncertain. V was clipped by 2 bases and J by 8 bases, with 6 bases between them. This CDR3 region has 11 residues. Germline lookup yields CDR1 MNHEY and CDR2 SVGEGT. The chain's CDR3 is CASSYGGEAFF. The CDR3 region has the DNA TGTGCCAGCAGTTACGGCGGAGAAGCTTTCTTT.

The chain uses TRBV6-2 or TRBV6-3 and TRBJ1-4, with 7 nucleotides matching TRBD1. After removal of 4 bases from V and 7 bases from J, the junction contained 6 bases not matched to a gene. The CDR3 sequence is 14 residues long. Germline CDR1 is MNHEY and CDR2 is SVGEGT. CDR3 region: CASSSRGDLEKLFF. The CDR3 coding sequence is TGTGCCAGCAGTTCCAGGGGGGATCTTGAAAAACTGTTTTTT.

This rearrangement joins TRBV30 to TRBJ1-4; D is unclear. In germline, CDR1 is GTSNPN, CDR2 SVGIG (reference sequence). Trimming shortened V by 2 bases and J by 0 bases, and 10 bases separated the two germline ends. The CDR3 covers 15 residues. The CDR3 sequence: CAWSPRPSTNEKLFF. The CDR3 nucleotides are TGTGCCTGGAGTCCTAGGCCATCAACTAATGAAAAACTGTTTTTT.

The J gene is TRBJ1-2, the V gene TRBV2; 8 nucleotides align to TRBD1. V shed 7 bases, J shed 2 bases, and the junction held 9 bases outside the gene matches. Germline lookup yields CDR1 SNHLY and CDR2 FYNNEI. CDR3 length: 15 amino acids. The CDR3: CASTPGQAVNYGYTF. As DNA, the CDR3 is TGTGCCAGCACCCCGGGACAGGCGGTAAACTATGGCTACACCTTC.

CDR3 sequence (DNA): TGTGCCAGCAGCTTAACCAGGACGGGAGAAGCTTTCTTT. It is translated as CASSLTRTGEAFF. The chain recombines TRBV7-3 with TRBJ1-1; D remains unclear. V dropped 0 bases and J dropped 8 bases, with 10 bases sitting between them. The germline V gene encodes CDR1 SGHTA and CDR2 FQGTGA. CDR3 size: 13 residues.

Concerning this clone itself: At the DNA level, this CDR3 is encoded by other sequences in the same sample as well. V usage is TRBV24-1 and J usage is TRBJ2-7, with D maybe TRBD1 (5 bases). Germline assignment: CDR1 KGHDR and CDR2 SFDVKD. Trimming took 4 bases from V and 3 from J, leaving 15 bases between them. This CDR3 has 15 residues. The CDR3 coding sequence is TGTGCCACCAGTGACCCCAGGACATCTGGCTACGAGCAGTACTTC. This translates into CATSDPRTSGYEQYF.